Sequencing of this T cell receptor (beta chain) was carried out in a study of T cell responses to AZD1222 COVID-19 vaccine (dated by TCRdb to the early 2020s). General notes on the study: TCR sequencing covered roughly 230 trial participants: 200 to 220 given two doses of AZD1222 and 26 given two doses of MenACWY control vaccine. Enrollment into the trials was organized by age into subgroups of 18-55, 56-69 and 70-plus years, and those subgroups contained roughly 150, 30 and 60 TCR-sequenced participants, respectively.

Read against the paper, the sample's time point label means: about 28 days (+/-7) after the second vaccine dose. Because spike-specific TCR depth and breadth did not differ between the two schedules, AZD1222 recipients who got a second dose at roughly 4 weeks were pooled with those who got a second dose at roughly 12 weeks. Vaccinee samples came from UK trials COV001 and COV002, including a single-blind randomized controlled phase 2/3 trial of AZD1222 (ChAdOx1 nCoV-19) in healthy adults. For TCRbeta chain sequencing, PBMC samples were collected from trial participants at day 0 and at day 28 after the second dose. The CDR3 holds 15 amino acids from the cysteine to the phenylalanine. The sequence is cut down to CDR3 DNA, 45 bases in frame from base 1. The germline V gene (reference sequence) gives CDR1 as MNHNY and CDR2 as SVGAGI. After removal of 4 bases from V and 5 bases from J, the junction retains 8 bases not matched to a gene.

The study at large found these results: Participants were mostly white British and included more females than males, and it was suggested by the authors that clonal diversity may have been underestimated. Epitopes outside the regions mutated in the B.1.351 and B.1.1.7 variants were reportedly recognized by nearly half of the unique spike-specific TCRs. After two AZD1222 doses, both the breadth and the depth of spike-specific TCRs were significantly higher than at day 0 and than in MenACWY recipients. No day 14 peak-response samples were available, so repertoires were characterized only after the peak T cell response. Only a handful of AZD1222 recipients were SARS-CoV-2 seropositive at baseline, limiting conclusions about previously exposed vaccinees. Vaccine-associated CD4 TCRs spanned the whole spike protein, with dominant responses in regions 160-218 and 743-854. In the small 56-69-year group, the increase in depth fell short of significance, most likely because of low power.

The CDR3 regions of human TCRbeta chains were analyzed by immunosequencing. The authors' pipeline ran thus. TCRs in the repertoires were matched against a reference library of SARS-CoV-2-specific TCRs that had been generated with the MIRA antigen-specificity platform. Breadth was defined as the fraction of unique TCRs that were SARS-CoV-2-associated. Depth was defined as the fraction of total T cells that were SARS-CoV-2-associated. Using the MIRA data, each spike-specific TCR was assigned both to the spike region to which the TCR was reactive and to a CD4 or CD8 class. Log10-transformed breadth and depth values were compared by one-way ANOVA with Sidak's multiple comparisons tests. Drawn from immuneACCESS, this table holds only the in-frame rearrangements with V and J called that TCRdb kept. Clones are partly lost; checked studies trace under half to an unresolved V gene and leave the rest unexplained. Clone size and V and J calls were adopted from that table, with D and trimming inferred from the DNA. For this sample the table gives approximately 84,000 clones, of which roughly nine tenths were detected only once. The ten largest clonotypes hold more than 2% of the sample.

As for this clone: It has no known antigen specificity. No much larger clone exists at a distance of one base, and base qualities are not known.

The receptor was derived from an adult who received the AZD1222 COVID-19 vaccine. Recombination joined TRBV6-6 with TRBJ1-1, and TRBD1 aligns with 9 junction nucleotides. The sample was peripheral blood, taken 28 days after the second AZD1222 dose. Here the CDR3 is given as CASSSHRGRGTEAFF. The DNA sequence is as follows: TGTGCCAGCAGTTCGCACAGGGGGCGCGGTACTGAAGCTTTCTTT.